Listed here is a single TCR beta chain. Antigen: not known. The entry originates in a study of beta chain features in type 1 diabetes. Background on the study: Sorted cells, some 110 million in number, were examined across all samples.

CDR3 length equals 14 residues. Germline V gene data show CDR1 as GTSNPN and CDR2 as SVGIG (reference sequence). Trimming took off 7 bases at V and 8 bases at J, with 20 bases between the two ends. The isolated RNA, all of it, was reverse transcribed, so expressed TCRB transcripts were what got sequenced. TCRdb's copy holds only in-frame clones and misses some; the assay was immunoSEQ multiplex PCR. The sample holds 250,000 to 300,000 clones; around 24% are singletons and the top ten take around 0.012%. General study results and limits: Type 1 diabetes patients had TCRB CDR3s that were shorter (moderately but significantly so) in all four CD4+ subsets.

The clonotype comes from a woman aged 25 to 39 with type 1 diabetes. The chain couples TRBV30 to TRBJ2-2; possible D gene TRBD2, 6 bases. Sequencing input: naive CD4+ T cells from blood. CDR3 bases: TGTGCCTTTACCCGGGGACGGAGCGGGGGGGAGCTGTTTTTT. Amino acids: CAFTRGRSGGELFF.